Each of the 5 T cell receptor beta chains below was sequenced from the same sample in a study of blood T cell repertoires in COVID-19. Libraries were prepared by immunoSEQ multiplex PCR; TCRdb keeps only in-frame clonotypes and omits some of them. The table has fewer than 250,000 clones, roughly four fifths seen once; the top ten hold under 5%. Sequencing was performed on peripheral blood. The receptors here all came from a man aged 45 to 65 with acute or convalescent COVID-19.

This clone has just one count. The CDR3 is CASGGGNEQFF. CDR3 in DNA: TGTGCCAGCGGCGGGGGAAATGAGCAGTTCTTC. The rearrangement links TRBV12-3 or TRBV12-4 to TRBJ2-1; TRBD2 agrees at 7 bases. The CDR3 covers 11 residues. J gave up 7 bases and V 8 bases, and 2 bases lay outside the gene matches.

Only a few counts were recorded for this clone. The V call is TRBV5-1, the J call TRBJ1-6; 8 nucleotides agree with TRBD1. CDR3 length equals 16 residues. V gave up 2 bases and J gave up 5 bases; unmatched junction bases: 6. From germline, CDR1 is SGHRS and CDR2 YFSETQ. The CDR3: CASSFRQGFNNSPLHF. In DNA form, the CDR3 reads TGCGCCAGCAGCTTTCGACAGGGGTTCAATAATTCACCCCTCCACTTT.

The chain carries TRBV2 and TRBJ1-2, with D possibly being TRBD1 (5 bases). V lost 1 base, J lost 6 bases, and 12 bases lay in between. This CDR3 has 14 residues. Germline V gene lookup returns CDR1 SNHLY and CDR2 FYNNEI. The CDR3 coding sequence is TGTGCCAGCAGTGAAGAATTGGGGGGGAATGGCTACACCTTC. As protein: CASSEELGGNGYTF.

This clone was counted between two and nine times. This chain's CDR3 is CASGTGNTGELFF. CDR3 nucleotide sequence: TGTGCCAGTGGGACAGGAAACACCGGGGAGCTGTTTTTT. This chain uses TRBV6-5 with TRBJ2-2; 8 bases agree with TRBD1. The CDR3 loop spans 13 amino acids. With V trimmed by 9 bases and J by 2 bases, 2 bases remained unmatched. CDR1 and CDR2 (germline): MNHEY, SVGAGI.

This clone was counted between two and nine times. V usage is TRBV29-1 and J usage is TRBJ1-6; 9 bases match TRBD1. Germline CDR1 SQVTM, CDR2 ANQGSEA. Trimming cost V 4 bases and J 10 bases; bases outside gene matches: 5. The CDR3 totals 13 residues. CDR3 amino acids: CSVARDRASPLHF. CDR3 nucleotide sequence: TGCAGCGTTGCCCGGGACAGGGCATCACCCCTCCACTTT. Complete variable domain (other parts from reference TRBV29-1 and TRBJ1-6): SAVISQKPSRDICQRGTSLTIQCQVDSQVTMMFWYRQQPGQSLTLIATANQGSEATYESGFVIDKFPISRPNLTFSTLTVSNMSPEDSSIYLCSVARDRASPLHFGNGTRLTVT.